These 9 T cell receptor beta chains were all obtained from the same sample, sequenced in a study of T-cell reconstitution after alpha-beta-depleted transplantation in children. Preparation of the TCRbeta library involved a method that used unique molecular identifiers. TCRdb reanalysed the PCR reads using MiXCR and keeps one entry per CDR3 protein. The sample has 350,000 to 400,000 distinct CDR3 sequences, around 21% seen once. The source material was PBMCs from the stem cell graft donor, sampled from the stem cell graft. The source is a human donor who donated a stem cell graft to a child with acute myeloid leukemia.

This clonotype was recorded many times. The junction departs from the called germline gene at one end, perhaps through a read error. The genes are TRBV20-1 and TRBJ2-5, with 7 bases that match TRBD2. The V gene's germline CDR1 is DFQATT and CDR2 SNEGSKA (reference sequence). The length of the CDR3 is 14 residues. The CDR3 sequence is CSAKEGGSRETQYF. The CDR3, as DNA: TGCAGTGCCAAGGAGGGCGGGAGTAGGGAGACACAGTACTTC.

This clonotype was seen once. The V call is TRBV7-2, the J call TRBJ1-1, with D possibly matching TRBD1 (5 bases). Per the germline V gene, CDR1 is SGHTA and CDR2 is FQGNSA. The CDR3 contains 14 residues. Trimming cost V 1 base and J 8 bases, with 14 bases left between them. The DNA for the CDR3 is TGTGCCAGCAGCTTAGGGGGGGAGGTTTCGGAAGCTTTCTTT. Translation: CASSLGGEVSEAFF.

CDR3 in amino acids: CASSYQGDTEAFF. In DNA form, the CDR3 reads TGTGCCAGCAGCTACCAGGGGGACACTGAAGCTTTCTTT. The chain has TRBV3-1 and TRBJ1-1; 7 bases align to TRBD1. The V and J ends lost 5 bases and 3 bases, in that order; junction bases with no gene match: 3. The V gene's germline CDR1 is LGHDT and CDR2 YNNKEL (reference sequence). This CDR3 has 13 residues. The full variable domain, in which reference TRBV3-1 and TRBJ1-1 provide the parts outside the CDR3, is DTAVSQTPKYLVTQMGNDKSIKCEQNLGHDTMYWYKQDSKKFLKIMFSYNNKELIINETVPNRFSPKSPDKAHLNLHINSLELGDSAVYFCASSYQGDTEAFFGQGTRLTVV.

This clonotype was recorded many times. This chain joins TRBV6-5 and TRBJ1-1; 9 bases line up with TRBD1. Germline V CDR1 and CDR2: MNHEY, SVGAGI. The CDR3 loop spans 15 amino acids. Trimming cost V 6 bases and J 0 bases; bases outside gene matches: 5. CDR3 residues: CASSYRGRLNTEAFF. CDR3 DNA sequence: TGTGCCAGCAGCTACAGGGGGCGATTGAACACTGAAGCTTTCTTT.

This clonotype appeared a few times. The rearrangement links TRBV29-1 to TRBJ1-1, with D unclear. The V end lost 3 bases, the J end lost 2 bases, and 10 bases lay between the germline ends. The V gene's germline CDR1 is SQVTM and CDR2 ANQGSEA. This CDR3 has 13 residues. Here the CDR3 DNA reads TGCAGCGTTGACTCCAGACCCAACACTGAAGCTTTCTTT. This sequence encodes CSVDSRPNTEAFF.

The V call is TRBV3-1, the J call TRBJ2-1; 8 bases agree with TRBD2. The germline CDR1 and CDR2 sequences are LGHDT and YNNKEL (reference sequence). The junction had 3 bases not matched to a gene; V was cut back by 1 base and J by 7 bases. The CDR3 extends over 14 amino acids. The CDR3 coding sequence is TGTGCCAGCAGCCAAGGCCTAGCGGGTAATGAGCAGTTCTTC. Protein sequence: CASSQGLAGNEQFF.

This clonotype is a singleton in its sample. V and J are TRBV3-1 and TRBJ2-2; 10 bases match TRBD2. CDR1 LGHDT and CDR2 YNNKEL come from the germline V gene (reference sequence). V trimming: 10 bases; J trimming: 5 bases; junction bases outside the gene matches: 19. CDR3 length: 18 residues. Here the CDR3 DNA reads TGTGCCATCTGTCCCCCCCGGGGTAGCGGGAGGAGTACCGGGGAGCTGTTTTTT. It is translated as CAICPPRGSGRSTGELFF.

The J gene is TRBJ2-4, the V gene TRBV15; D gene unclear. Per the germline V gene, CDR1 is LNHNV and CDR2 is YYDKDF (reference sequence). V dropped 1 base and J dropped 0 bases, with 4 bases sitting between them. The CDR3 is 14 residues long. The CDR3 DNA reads TGTGCCACCAGCAGAGTTCTAGCCAAAAACATTCAGTACTTC. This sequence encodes CATSRVLAKNIQYF.

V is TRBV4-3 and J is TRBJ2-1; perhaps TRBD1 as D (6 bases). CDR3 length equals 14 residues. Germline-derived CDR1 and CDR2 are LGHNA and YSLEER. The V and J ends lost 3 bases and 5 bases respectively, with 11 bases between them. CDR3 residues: CASSQADRNNEQFF. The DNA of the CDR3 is TGCGCCAGCAGCCAGGCCGACAGGAACAATGAGCAGTTCTTC.